This TCR beta chain originates from a study of blood T cell repertoires in COVID-19. Study-level background: Samples taken during acute and convalescent COVID-19 were collected in the United States, Italy and Spain. PBMCs, B-cell-depleted T cells, or T cells were the source of the cDNA or gDNA that made up the material.

Per the original methods: Reference gene primer amplification gave estimated nucleated cell counts. Generated by immunoSEQ multiplex PCR, the TCRdb table keeps only in-frame clones and is missing some. The V and J calls and clone size are taken from that table; D and trimming were inferred from the DNA. Of about 190,000 clones listed, approximately 80% are singletons. The CDR3 totals 14 residues. CDR1 is LNHDA and CDR2 is SQIVND in the germline V gene (reference sequence). V dropped 3 bases and J dropped 8; count of bases not matched to a gene: 7. This receptor was taken from a man aged 45 to 65 who had recovered from COVID-19. The genes are TRBV19 and TRBJ1-2, with 9 nucleotides matching TRBD1. Sequenced sample: peripheral blood. Here the CDR3 reads CASSIGTGQWGYTF. CDR3 DNA sequence: TGTGCCAGTAGTATCGGGACAGGGCAATGGGGCTACACCTTC.